A selection of T cell receptor beta chains follows, all from one sample in a study of early T cells in non-severe SARS-CoV-2 infection. TCRdb independently ran MiXCR on the 5' RACE reads; one entry per CDR3 protein. The table has around 30,000 distinct CDR3 sequences, about 6% seen once. Sequenced input: whole blood. The source is an adult who was a healthcare worker with PCR-confirmed SARS-CoV-2 infection or an uninfected control (not recorded which). Each CDR3 is given with its conserved first and last residue. The D gene is left open where the match is weak. The size of a clone is reported for some rows only, either as once, few or many, or as a class for expanded clones.

v_call	d_call	j_call	clone_size	cdr3_nt	cdr3_aa
TRBV7-2	NA	TRBJ2-2	NA	TGTGCCAGCAGCTTGATGACCAGGGCGGGAACCGGGGAGCTGTTTTTT	CASSLMTRAGTGELFF
TRBV18	NA	TRBJ1-3	many	TGTGCCAGCTCACCCGCAGGCTCTGGAAACACCATATATTTT	CASSPAGSGNTIYF
TRBV3-1	NA	TRBJ2-1	many	TGTGCCAGCAGCCAGTTGGGGACTGGGTTGTACAATGAGCAGTTCTTC	CASSQLGTGLYNEQFF
TRBV18	NA	TRBJ1-6	many	TGTGCCAGCTCACGGGACCCCGGACCTAATTCACCCCTCCACTTT	CASSRDPGPNSPLHF
TRBV3-1	TRBD1	TRBJ1-6	many	TGTGCCAGCAGCCAAGCCCGGGACAGGATTAATTCACCCCTCCACTTT	CASSQARDRINSPLHF
TRBV20-1	TRBD2	TRBJ2-1	many	TGCAGTGCTAGCGGGGGGGCCTACAATGAGCAGTTCTTC	CSASGGAYNEQFF
TRBV3-1	NA	TRBJ2-5	few	TGTGCCAGCAGCCAATGGTCAGCCCAAGAGACCCAGTACTTC	CASSQWSAQETQYF
TRBV28	NA	TRBJ2-7	NA	TGTGCCACCCGACGAGAGGAGTACGAGCAGTACTTC	CATRREEYEQYF
TRBV20-1	NA	TRBJ2-7	many	TGCAGTGCTAGAGATAGGGGGGGGCCGAGCTCCTACGAGCAGTACTTC	CSARDRGGPSSYEQYF
TRBV6-2/TRBV6-3	NA	TRBJ1-1	few	TGTGCCAGCAGTTACAAAGAGAACACTGAAGCTTTCTTT	CASSYKENTEAFF
TRBV7-2	NA	TRBJ2-1	many	TGTGCCAGCAGCCTCCGGGACGTAAATGAGCAGTTCTTC	CASSLRDVNEQFF
TRBV20-1	NA	TRBJ2-3	few	TGCAGTGCTAGAGAACAGGGCCGGGGCACAGATACGCAGTATTTT	CSAREQGRGTDTQYF
TRBV14	NA	TRBJ2-5	many	TGTGCCAGCAGTAGACAGTTACAAGAGACCCAGTACTTC	CASSRQLQETQYF
TRBV28	NA	TRBJ1-5	few	TGTGCCAGCAGTCCACGGAGAGGGGGTCGGGGCAATCAGCCCCAGCATTTT	CASSPRRGGRGNQPQHF
TRBV5-1	NA	TRBJ2-2	NA	TGCGCCAGCAGCTTGGGACGTTTAGCGAACACCGGGGAGCTGTTTTTT	CASSLGRLANTGELFF
TRBV11-3	NA	TRBJ2-1	many	TGTGCCAGCAGCTCCCGGGACAACTCCTACAATGAGCAGTTCTTC	CASSSRDNSYNEQFF
TRBV20-1	NA	TRBJ2-1	NA	TGCAGTGCGCGTTCGAGCGGGCAGATCTACAATGAGCAGTTCTTC	CSARSSGQIYNEQFF
TRBV11-2	TRBD1	TRBJ1-2	many	TGTGCCAGCAGTCGACCGGGACAGAAGTACGGAAACTATGGCTACACCTTC	CASSRPGQKYGNYGYTF
TRBV4-3	TRBD2	TRBJ2-3	NA	TGCGCCAGCAGCCAAGAGGGCGGGGGTACAGATACGCAGTATTTT	CASSQEGGGTDTQYF
TRBV4-2	TRBD2	TRBJ2-1	few	TGTGCCAGCAGCCAAGAAGCGCGGGGGGCCACCTTCTCCTACAATGAGCAGTTCTTC	CASSQEARGATFSYNEQFF
TRBV28	NA	TRBJ1-5	many	TGTGCCAGCAGTCCAGGCGGGACCCCCGCCGGGCCCCAGCATTTT	CASSPGGTPAGPQHF
TRBV6-6	NA	TRBJ1-2	NA	TGTGCCAGCAGTTCCGTAAGGGGAGGCTATGGCTACACCTTC	CASSSVRGGYGYTF